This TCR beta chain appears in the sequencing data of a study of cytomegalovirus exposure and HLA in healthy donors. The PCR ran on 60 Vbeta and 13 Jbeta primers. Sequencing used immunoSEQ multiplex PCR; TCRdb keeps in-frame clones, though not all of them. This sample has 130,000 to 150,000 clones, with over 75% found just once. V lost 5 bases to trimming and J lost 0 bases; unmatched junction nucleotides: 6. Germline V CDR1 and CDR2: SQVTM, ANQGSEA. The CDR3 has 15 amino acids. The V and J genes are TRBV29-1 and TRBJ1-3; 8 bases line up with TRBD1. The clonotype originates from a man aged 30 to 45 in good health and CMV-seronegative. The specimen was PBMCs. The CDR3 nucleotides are TGCAGCGTTTTCGGGACAGGACCCTCTGGAAACACCATATATTTT. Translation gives CSVFGTGPSGNTIYF.